Sequencing of this T cell receptor (beta chain) was carried out in a study of tumor-infiltrating lymphocytes in primary liver carcinoma. The study co-extracted DNA and RNA from about 19-30 mg of unsorted bulk tissue. The authors made TCR beta cDNA from about 500 ng total RNA with a constant-region primer. ARM-PCR, slightly modified, supplied the TCR beta libraries through three nested multiplex PCR rounds. Researchers ran the first two PCR rounds for 9 to 10 cycles each with TRBV1-TRBV30 forward primers and a C-beta reverse primer. TCRdb itself ran the multiplex PCR reads through MiXCR, one entry per CDR3 protein. The data contain fewer than 75,000 distinct CDR3 sequences, approximately 74% of them singletons. This clonotype occurred once. The junction does not match germline at one end; this may be a read error. CDR3 size: 15 residues. CDR1 and CDR2 (germline): SGHVS, FQNEAQ.

This receptor was obtained from a man in his forties with primary liver carcinoma and hepatitis B virus infection. This chain connects TRBV7-8 to TRBJ1-2; TRBD1 matches at 9 bases. The sequenced sample consisted of liver tumor tissue from sampling region 4. Subset: tumor region T4, right-lateral pole. The CDR3 DNA reads TGTGTCAGCAGCCCCCGGACAGGGGTTAACTATGGCTACATCTTC. Its translation: CVSSPRTGVNYGYIF.